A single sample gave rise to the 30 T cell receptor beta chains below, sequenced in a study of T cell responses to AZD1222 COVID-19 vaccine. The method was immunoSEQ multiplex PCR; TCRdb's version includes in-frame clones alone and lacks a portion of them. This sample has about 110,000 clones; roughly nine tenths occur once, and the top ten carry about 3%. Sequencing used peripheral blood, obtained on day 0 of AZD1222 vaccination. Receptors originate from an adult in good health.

The CDR3 coding sequence is TGCAGCGTATCCCGGGACAGTGAAAAACTGTTTTTT. Its protein product is CSVSRDSEKLFF. The chain uses TRBV29-1 and TRBJ1-4, with 7 positions matching TRBD1. CDR3 size: 12 residues. The junction had 5 bases not matched to a gene; V was cut back by 6 bases and J by 7 bases. Per the germline V gene, CDR1 is SQVTM and CDR2 is ANQGSEA.

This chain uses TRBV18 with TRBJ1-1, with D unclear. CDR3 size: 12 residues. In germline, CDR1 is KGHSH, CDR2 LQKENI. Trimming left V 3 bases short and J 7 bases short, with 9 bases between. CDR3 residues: CASSPSDGEAFF. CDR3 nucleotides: TGTGCCAGCTCACCTTCGGACGGTGAAGCTTTCTTT.

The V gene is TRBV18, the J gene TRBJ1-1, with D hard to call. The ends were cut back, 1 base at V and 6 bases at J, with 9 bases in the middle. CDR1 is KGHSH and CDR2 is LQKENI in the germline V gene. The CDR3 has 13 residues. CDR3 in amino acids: CASSPRERAEAFF. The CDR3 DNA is TGTGCCAGCTCACCACGGGAACGGGCTGAAGCTTTCTTT. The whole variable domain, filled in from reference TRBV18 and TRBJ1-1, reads NAGVMQNPRHLVRRRGQEARLRCSPMKGHSHVYWYRQLPEEGLKFMVYLQKENIIDESGMPKERFSAEFPKEGPSILRIQQVVRGDSAAYFCASSPRERAEAFFGQGTRLTVV.

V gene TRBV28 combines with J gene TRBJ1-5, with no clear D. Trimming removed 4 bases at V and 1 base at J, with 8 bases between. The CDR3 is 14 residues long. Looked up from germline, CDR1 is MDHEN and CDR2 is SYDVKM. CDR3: CASSYWESNQPQHF. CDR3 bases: TGTGCCAGCAGTTACTGGGAAAGCAATCAGCCCCAGCATTTT.

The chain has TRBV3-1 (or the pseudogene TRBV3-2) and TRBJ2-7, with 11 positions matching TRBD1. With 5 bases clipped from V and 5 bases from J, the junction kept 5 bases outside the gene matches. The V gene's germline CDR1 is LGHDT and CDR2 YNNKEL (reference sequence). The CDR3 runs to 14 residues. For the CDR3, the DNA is TGTGCCAGCAGCGGGACAGGGGGTCAGAACGAGCAGTACTTC. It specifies CASSGTGGQNEQYF.

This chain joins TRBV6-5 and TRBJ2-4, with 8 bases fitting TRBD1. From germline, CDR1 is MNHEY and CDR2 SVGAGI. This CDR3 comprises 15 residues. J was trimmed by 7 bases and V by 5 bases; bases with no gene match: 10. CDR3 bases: TGTGCCAGCAGTCCCCGGACAGGGACGGAGAACATTCAGTACTTC. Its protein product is CASSPRTGTENIQYF.

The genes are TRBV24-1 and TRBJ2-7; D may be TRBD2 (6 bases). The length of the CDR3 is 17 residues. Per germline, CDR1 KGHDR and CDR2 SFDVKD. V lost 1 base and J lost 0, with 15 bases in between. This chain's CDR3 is CATSDFNAGTGSYEQYF. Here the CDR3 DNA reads TGTGCCACCAGTGATTTCAATGCCGGGACTGGCTCCTACGAGCAGTACTTC.

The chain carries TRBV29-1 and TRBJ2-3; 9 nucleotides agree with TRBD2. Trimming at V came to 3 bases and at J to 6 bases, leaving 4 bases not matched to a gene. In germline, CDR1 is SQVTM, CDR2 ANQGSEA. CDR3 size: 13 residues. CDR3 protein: CSVDTAGGDTQYF. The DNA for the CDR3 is TGCAGCGTTGATACCGCGGGGGGGGATACGCAGTATTTT.

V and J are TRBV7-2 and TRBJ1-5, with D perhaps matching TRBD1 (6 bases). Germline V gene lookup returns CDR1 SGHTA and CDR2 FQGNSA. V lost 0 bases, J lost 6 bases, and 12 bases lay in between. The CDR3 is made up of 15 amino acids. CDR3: CASSLASGGSQPQHF. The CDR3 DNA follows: TGTGCCAGCAGCTTAGCGTCCGGGGGCAGTCAGCCCCAGCATTTT.

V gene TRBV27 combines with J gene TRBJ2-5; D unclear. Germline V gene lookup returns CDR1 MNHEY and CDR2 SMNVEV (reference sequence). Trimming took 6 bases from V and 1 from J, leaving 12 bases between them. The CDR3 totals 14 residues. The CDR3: CASRLGASQETQYF. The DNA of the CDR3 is TGTGCCAGCAGGTTGGGCGCGAGCCAAGAGACCCAGTACTTC.

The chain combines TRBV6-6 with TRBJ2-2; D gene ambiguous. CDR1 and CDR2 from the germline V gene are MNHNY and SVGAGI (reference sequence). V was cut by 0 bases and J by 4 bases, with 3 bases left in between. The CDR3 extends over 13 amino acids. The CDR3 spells CASSYSGTGELFF. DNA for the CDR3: TGTGCCAGCAGTTACTCGGGCACCGGGGAGCTGTTTTTT.

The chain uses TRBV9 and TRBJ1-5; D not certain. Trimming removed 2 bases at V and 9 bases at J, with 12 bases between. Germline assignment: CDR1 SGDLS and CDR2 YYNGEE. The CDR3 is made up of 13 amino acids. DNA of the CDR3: TGTGCCAGCAGCGTCTCGCCTGGGAGGCCCCAGCATTTT. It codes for CASSVSPGRPQHF.

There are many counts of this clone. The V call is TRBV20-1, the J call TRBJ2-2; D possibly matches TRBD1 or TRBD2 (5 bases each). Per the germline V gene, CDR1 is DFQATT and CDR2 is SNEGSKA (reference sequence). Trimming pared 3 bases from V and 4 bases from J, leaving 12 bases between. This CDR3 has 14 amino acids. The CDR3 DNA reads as TGCAGTGCTAGTGGGGGTGGGAGCACCGGGGAGCTGTTTTTT. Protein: CSASGGGSTGELFF.

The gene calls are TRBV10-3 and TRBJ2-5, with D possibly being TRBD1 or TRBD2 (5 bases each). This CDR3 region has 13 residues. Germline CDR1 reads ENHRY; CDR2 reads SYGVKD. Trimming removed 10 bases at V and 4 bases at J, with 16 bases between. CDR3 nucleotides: TGTGCCACGAACCGGGGCGGTGGAGAGACCCAGTACTTC. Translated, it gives CATNRGGGETQYF.

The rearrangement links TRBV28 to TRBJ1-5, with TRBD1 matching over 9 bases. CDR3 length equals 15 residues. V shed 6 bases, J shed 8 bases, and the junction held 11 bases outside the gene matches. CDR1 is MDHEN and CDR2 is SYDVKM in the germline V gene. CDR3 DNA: TGTGCCAGCAGACTCGGGACAGGGTTTACAAAGCCCCAGCATTTT. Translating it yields CASRLGTGFTKPQHF.

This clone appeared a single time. In DNA form, the CDR3 reads TGTGCCAGCTCACCGGGGTCACCGGGGGAACAGCCCCAGCATTTT. As protein: CASSPGSPGEQPQHF. The chain is built from TRBV18 and TRBJ1-5, with D maybe TRBD1 (5 bases). V was shortened by 3 bases and J by 7 bases, with 16 bases between the two germline ends. CDR3 length: 15 residues. Germline lookup yields CDR1 KGHSH and CDR2 LQKENI.

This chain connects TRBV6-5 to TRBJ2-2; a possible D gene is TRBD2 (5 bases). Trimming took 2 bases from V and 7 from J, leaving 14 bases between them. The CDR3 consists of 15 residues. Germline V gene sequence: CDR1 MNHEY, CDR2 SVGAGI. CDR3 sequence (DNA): TGTGCCAGCAGTTACAAGAGGGTGAGAAGCGGGGAGCTGTTTTTT. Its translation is CASSYKRVRSGELFF.

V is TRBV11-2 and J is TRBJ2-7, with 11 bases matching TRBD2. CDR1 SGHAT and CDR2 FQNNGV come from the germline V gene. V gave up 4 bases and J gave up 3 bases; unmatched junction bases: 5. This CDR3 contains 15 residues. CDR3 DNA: TGTGCCAGCAGCTCCCCCGGGACTAGCGGCTACGAGCAGTACTTC. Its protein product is CASSSPGTSGYEQYF.

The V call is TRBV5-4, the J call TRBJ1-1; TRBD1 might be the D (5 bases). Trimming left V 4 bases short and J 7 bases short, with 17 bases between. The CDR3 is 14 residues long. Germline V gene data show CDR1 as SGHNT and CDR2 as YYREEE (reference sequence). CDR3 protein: CASSPRLAGNEAFF. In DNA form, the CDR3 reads TGTGCCAGCAGCCCTAGGTTGGCAGGGAATGAAGCTTTCTTT.

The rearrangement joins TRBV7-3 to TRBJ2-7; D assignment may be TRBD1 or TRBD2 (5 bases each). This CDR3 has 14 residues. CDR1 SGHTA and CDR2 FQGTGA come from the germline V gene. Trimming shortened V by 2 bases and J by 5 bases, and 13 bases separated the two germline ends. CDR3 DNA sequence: TGTGCCAGCAGCTTAGTTGGGGGAATCGACGAGCAGTACTTC. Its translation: CASSLVGGIDEQYF.

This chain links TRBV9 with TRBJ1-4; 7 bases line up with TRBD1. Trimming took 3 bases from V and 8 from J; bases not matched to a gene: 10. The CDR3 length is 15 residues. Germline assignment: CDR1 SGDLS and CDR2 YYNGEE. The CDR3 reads CASSALRTGEEKLFF. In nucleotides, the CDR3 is TGTGCCAGCAGCGCCTTACGGACAGGCGAAGAAAAACTGTTTTTT.

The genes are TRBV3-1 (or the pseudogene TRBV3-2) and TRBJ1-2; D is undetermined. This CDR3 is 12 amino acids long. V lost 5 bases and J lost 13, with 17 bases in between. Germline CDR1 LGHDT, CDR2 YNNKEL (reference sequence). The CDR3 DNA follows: TGTGCCAGCAGCTACATAAATGGGAACCCCACCTTC. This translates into CASSYINGNPTF.

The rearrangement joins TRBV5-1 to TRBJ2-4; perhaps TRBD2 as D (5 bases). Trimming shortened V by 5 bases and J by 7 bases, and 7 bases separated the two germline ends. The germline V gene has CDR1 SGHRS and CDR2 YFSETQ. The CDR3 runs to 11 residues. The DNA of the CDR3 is TGCGCCAGCAGTTCGGGGAACATTCAGTACTTC. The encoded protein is CASSSGNIQYF.

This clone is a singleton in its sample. The CDR3 sequence: CASSDTSGLYEQYF. The CDR3 nucleotides read TGTGCCAGCAGCGATACTAGCGGCCTTTACGAGCAGTACTTC. This rearrangement joins TRBV5-6 to TRBJ2-7; 8 nucleotides agree with TRBD2. J gave up 4 bases and V 4 bases, and 7 bases lay outside the gene matches. The CDR3 is made up of 14 amino acids. Germline values: CDR1 SGHDT, CDR2 YYEEEE.

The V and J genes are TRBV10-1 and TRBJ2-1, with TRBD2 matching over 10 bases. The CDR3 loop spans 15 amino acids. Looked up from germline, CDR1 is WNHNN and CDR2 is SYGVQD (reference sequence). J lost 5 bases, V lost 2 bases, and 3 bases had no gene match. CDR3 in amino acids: CASSERTSGHNEQFF. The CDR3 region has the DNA TGCGCCAGCAGTGAGAGGACTAGCGGCCACAATGAGCAGTTCTTC.

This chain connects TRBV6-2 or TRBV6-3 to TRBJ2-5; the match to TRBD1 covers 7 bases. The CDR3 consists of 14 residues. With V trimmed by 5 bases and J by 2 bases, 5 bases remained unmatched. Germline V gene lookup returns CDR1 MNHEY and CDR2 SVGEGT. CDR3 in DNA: TGTGCCAGCAGTAACGACAGGGTACAAGAGACCCAGTACTTC. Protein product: CASSNDRVQETQYF.

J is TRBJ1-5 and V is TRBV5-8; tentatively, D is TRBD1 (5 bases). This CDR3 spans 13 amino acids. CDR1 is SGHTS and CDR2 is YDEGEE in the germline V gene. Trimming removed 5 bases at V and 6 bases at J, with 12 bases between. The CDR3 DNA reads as TGTGCCAGCAGTTGGCAGGGCGGTCAGCCCCAGCATTTT. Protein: CASSWQGGQPQHF.

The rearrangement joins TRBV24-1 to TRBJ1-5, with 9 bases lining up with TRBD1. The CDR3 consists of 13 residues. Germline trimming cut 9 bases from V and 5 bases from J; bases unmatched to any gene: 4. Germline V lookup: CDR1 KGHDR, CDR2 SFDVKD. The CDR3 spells CATLDRGDQPQHF. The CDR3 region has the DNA TGTGCCACCCTCGACAGGGGGGATCAGCCCCAGCATTTT.

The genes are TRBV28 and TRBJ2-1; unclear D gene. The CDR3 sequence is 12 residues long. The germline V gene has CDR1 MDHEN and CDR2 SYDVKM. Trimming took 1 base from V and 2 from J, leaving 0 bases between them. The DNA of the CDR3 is TGTGCCAGCAGTTTATCCTACAATGAGCAGTTCTTC. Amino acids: CASSLSYNEQFF. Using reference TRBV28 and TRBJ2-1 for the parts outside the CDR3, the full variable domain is DVKVTQSSRYLVKRTGEKVFLECVQDMDHENMFWYRQDPGLGLRLIYFSYDVKMKEKGDIPEGYSVSREKKERFSLILESASTNQTSMYLCASSLSYNEQFFGPGTRLTVL.

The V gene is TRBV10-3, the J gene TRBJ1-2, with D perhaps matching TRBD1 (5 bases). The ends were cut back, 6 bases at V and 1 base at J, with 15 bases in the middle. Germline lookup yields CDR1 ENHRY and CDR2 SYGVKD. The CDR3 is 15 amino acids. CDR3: CAISGKSDSNYGYTF. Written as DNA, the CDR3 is TGTGCCATCAGCGGGAAGAGTGACAGTAACTATGGCTACACCTTC.